One TCR beta chain is described in this entry. The CDR3 loop spans 16 amino acids. J was trimmed by 9 bases and V by 4 bases; bases with no gene match: 13. CDR1 SGHNT and CDR2 YYREEE come from the germline V gene (reference sequence). Assay used: immunoSEQ multiplex PCR; TCRdb lists only in-frame clones, some missing. In the table there are 180,000 or so clones, roughly 81% of which are singletons. The sample comes from a study of blood T cell repertoires in COVID-19. Study-level information: The cDNA or gDNA used as material had been derived from T cells, B-cell-depleted T cells, or PBMCs.

The source of this sequence is a woman of 80 years or more with COVID-19, enrolled during active disease. Specimen: peripheral blood. This chain connects TRBV5-4 to TRBJ1-6, with 7 bases that match TRBD1. CDR3 amino acids: CASSQGRQGRGSPLHF. In nucleotides, the CDR3 is TGTGCCAGCAGCCAGGGACGACAGGGCAGGGGTTCACCCCTCCACTTT.